The rows below give T cell receptor beta chains drawn from one sample of a study of somatic mutations in cytotoxic T cells in rheumatoid arthritis. TCRdb's copy holds only in-frame clones and misses some; the assay was immunoSEQ multiplex PCR. The sample has roughly 4,700 clones, 65% to 85% seen once. Sequencing used CD8+ T cells sorted from blood. These receptor sequences come from a man between 70 and 80 years old with rheumatoid arthritis. Both conserved end residues are part of each CDR3. The D gene is left open where the match is weak. Only part of the rows carry a size: once, few, many, or a class if the clone is expanded.

v_call	j_call	d_call	clone_size	cdr3_aa	cdr3_nt
TRBV27	TRBJ2-7	TRBD2	.	CASSFGTSEYEQYF	TGTGCCAGCAGTTTCGGGACTAGCGAGTACGAGCAGTACTTC
TRBV7-9	TRBJ2-7	.	once	CASSLAAAAYEQYF	TGTGCCAGCAGCTTAGCCGCGGCCGCCTACGAGCAGTACTTC
TRBV29-1	TRBJ2-1	.	few	CSVSAYGEVDEQFF	TGCAGCGTTTCGGCATACGGAGAGGTCGATGAGCAGTTCTTC
TRBV6-1	TRBJ1-4	.	.	CASSTDWRDENLFF	TGTGCCAGCAGTACCGATTGGCGGGATGAAAATCTGTTTTTT
TRBV27	TRBJ2-7	.	.	CASSFQTGEQYF	TGTGCCAGCAGTTTCCAAACGGGCGAGCAGTACTTC
TRBV27	TRBJ2-1	.	.	CASSITGLYNEQFF	TGTGCCAGCAGCATCACGGGTCTCTACAATGAGCAGTTCTTC
TRBV28	TRBJ2-5	TRBD1	.	CASRRRDRVVESRETQYF	TGTGCCAGCAGACGCCGGGACAGGGTGGTGGAGTCTCGAGAGACCCAGTACTTC
TRBV13	TRBJ2-5	.	.	CASSLSGGETQYF	TGTGCCAGCAGCTTATCGGGTGGTGAGACCCAGTACTTC
TRBV7-9	TRBJ1-3	.	few	CASIQGGSSGNTIYF	TGTGCCAGCATCCAAGGGGGATCCTCTGGAAACACCATATATTTT
TRBV5-6	TRBJ2-7	TRBD2	.	CASSLTSGFHEQYF	TGTGCCAGCAGCTTAACTAGCGGGTTCCACGAGCAGTACTTC
TRBV7-2	TRBJ2-7	TRBD2	.	CASGGTSVTYEQYF	TGTGCCAGCGGGGGGACTAGCGTGACCTACGAGCAGTACTTC
TRBV5-1	TRBJ1-4	.	.	CASSLGTVPNEKLFF	TGCGCCAGCAGCTTGGGGACAGTTCCTAATGAAAAACTGTTTTTT
TRBV19	TRBJ2-6	.	.	CASSIESGYPSGANVLTF	TGTGCCAGTAGTATAGAATCCGGGTACCCCTCTGGGGCCAACGTCCTGACTTTC
TRBV7-9	TRBJ2-4	TRBD2	.	CASSLDGEGIQYF	TGTGCCAGCAGCTTAGACGGGGAGGGCATTCAGTACTTC
TRBV28	TRBJ1-1	.	.	CASSSYTGLGEAFF	TGTGCCAGCAGTTCGTATACAGGGCTGGGAGAAGCTTTCTTT
TRBV5-4	TRBJ2-7	.	.	CASSLAGSSYEQYF	TGTGCCAGCAGCTTGGCCGGGAGCTCCTACGAGCAGTACTTC
TRBV6-1	TRBJ2-3	.	.	CASSARATVDTQYF	TGTGCCAGCAGTGCCCGAGCGACAGTAGATACGCAGTATTTT
TRBV2	TRBJ2-5	.	.	CASRRQIGGTQYF	TGTGCCAGCAGGAGACAGATAGGCGGGACCCAGTACTTC
TRBV19	TRBJ2-3	.	.	CASSMWERDTQYF	TGTGCCAGTAGTATGTGGGAGAGGGATACGCAGTATTTT
TRBV10-3	TRBJ1-1	TRBD1	.	CAIRTTGARGTEAFF	TGTGCCATCAGAACAACAGGGGCCCGGGGCACTGAAGCTTTCTTT
TRBV25-1	TRBJ1-2	.	.	CASSGPREGYTF	TGTGCCAGCAGCGGACCGCGGGAAGGCTACACCTTC
TRBV9	TRBJ2-5	.	.	CASSSNSAGGTQYF	TGTGCCAGCAGCTCAAACTCGGCCGGGGGGACCCAGTACTTC
TRBV12-5	TRBJ2-2	TRBD2	.	CASGSPAGLNTGELFF	TGTGCTAGTGGTTCCCCAGCGGGGTTGAACACCGGGGAGCTGTTTTTT
TRBV5-5	TRBJ1-3	TRBD1	few	CASSSRGQAGNTIYF	TGTGCCAGCAGCTCGAGGGGGCAGGCTGGAAACACCATATATTTT